What follows are 30 T cell receptor beta chains derived from one specimen sequenced in a study of T cells expressing NK-cell markers (TCRdb year 2020). Library prep was done by 5' RACE. The instrument given in TCRdb is Illumina HiSeq 2000. Through TCRdb reprocessing, the reads give one entry per CDR3 protein sequence; DNA is omitted. The sample's records list almost 450,000 distinct CDR3 sequences. The ten largest clones capture approximately 7% of the sample. Sequencing input: blood T cells: a sorted CD56 or NKG2C T cell subset, CD4+ or CD8+ T cells, or bulk PBMC T cells (not recorded which). The receptors were gathered from a woman aged 18 to 75 in good health.

The rearrangement joins TRBV12-3 or TRBV12-4 to TRBJ1-5; the TRBD1 assignment by TCRdb is unverifiable without DNA. The CDR3 has 14 amino acids. The CDR3 sequence: CASRAGTGNQPQHF.

The gene calls are TRBV7-9 and TRBJ2-2. There are 14 residues in the CDR3. CDR1 and CDR2 from the germline V gene are SEHNR and FQNEAQ (reference sequence). The CDR3 protein is CASPNPTNTGELFF.

The chain uses TRBV6-5 and TRBJ2-4; TCRdb gives TRBD1 as the D gene, but with no DNA this cannot be confirmed. This CDR3 region has 15 residues. Looked up from germline, CDR1 is MNHEY and CDR2 is SVGAGI. The CDR3 protein is CASSSSPLRGGIQYF.

The chain links TRBV29-1 to TRBJ2-3. The CDR3 runs to 13 residues. The germline V gene encodes CDR1 SQVTM and CDR2 ANQGSEA. The CDR3 sequence: CSATLGPADTQYF.

The chain carries TRBV20-1 and TRBJ2-5; TCRdb designates TRBD2, a call that cannot be tested without DNA. The CDR3 totals 14 residues. CDR1 is DFQATT, CDR2 SNEGSKA, per germline (reference sequence). The chain's CDR3 is CSADLKREGKSQYF.

This chain uses TRBV7-6 with TRBJ2-3; TCRdb gives TRBD2 as the D gene, but with no DNA this cannot be confirmed. This CDR3 is 16 amino acids long. In germline, CDR1 is SGHVS, CDR2 FNYEAQ. The CDR3 loop reads CASSLVSGGGTDTQYF.

CDR3 amino acids: CASSSGQASYGYTF. The rearrangement links TRBV12-3 or TRBV12-4 to TRBJ1-2; the D gene TCRdb calls, TRBD1, cannot be checked with no DNA. This CDR3 comprises 14 residues.

The genes are TRBV6-5 and TRBJ2-1. CDR3 length: 15 amino acids. CDR1 and CDR2 from the germline V gene are MNHEY and SVGAGI. The CDR3 is CASSYSKTLYNEQFF.

The chain has TRBV24-1 and TRBJ2-7. The germline CDR1 and CDR2 sequences are KGHDR and SFDVKD. The CDR3 extends over 11 amino acids. CDR3 residues: CATSFGGEQYF.

The chain joins TRBV27 to TRBJ1-3. The CDR3 runs 15 residues. Per the germline V gene, CDR1 is MNHEY and CDR2 is SMNVEV (reference sequence). The CDR3 reads CASSLRGGGGNTIYF.

V is TRBV27 and J is TRBJ2-5; TCRdb proposes TRBD2, but this gene call is untestable without DNA. CDR3 length: 18 amino acids. Germline CDR1 MNHEY, CDR2 SMNVEV (reference sequence). The CDR3 here is CASSLRVSGRPPEETQYF.

J is TRBJ2-1 and V is TRBV7-9. This CDR3 comprises 13 residues. Germline V gene sequence: CDR1 SEHNR, CDR2 FQNEAQ (reference sequence). Here the CDR3 reads CASSSTIHPQQFF.

This chain connects TRBV20-1 to TRBJ2-7; there is no DNA to check the TCRdb D call of TRBD2. Germline CDR1 DFQATT, CDR2 SNEGSKA (reference sequence). This CDR3 has 16 residues. The CDR3: CSARDLPLAGSYEQYF.

The chain is built from TRBV7-7 and TRBJ2-1; there is no DNA to check the TCRdb D call of TRBD1. Germline V gene data show CDR1 as SSHAT and CDR2 as FNYEAQ (reference sequence). This CDR3 is 14 amino acids long. CDR3 loop: CASSPGTGLDEQFF. The whole variable domain, filled in from reference TRBV7-7 and TRBJ2-1, reads GAGVSQSPRYKVTKRGQDVTLRCDPISSHATLYWYQQALGQGPEFLTYFNYEAQPDKSGLPSDRFSAERPEGSISTLTIQRTEQRDSAMYRCASSPGTGLDEQFFGPGTRLTVL.

This sequence joins TRBV10-3 and TRBJ2-3; TCRdb's D call, TRBD1, is unchecked because there is no DNA. This CDR3 has 14 amino acids. Germline V gives CDR1 ENHRY, CDR2 SYGVKD. The CDR3 loop reads CAIWRGGLTDTQYF.

The rearrangement uses TRBV6-1 and TRBJ1-1. The CDR3 has 14 amino acids. The germline V gene has CDR1 MNHNS and CDR2 SASEGT. The CDR3 reads CASSEVAVGTEAFF.

The chain carries TRBV29-1 and TRBJ1-1; TCRdb indicates TRBD1, and absent DNA this call remains unverified. In germline, CDR1 is SQVTM, CDR2 ANQGSEA. The CDR3 is 13 amino acids. The CDR3 loop is CSVGRDRNTEAFF.

This chain links TRBV10-3 with TRBJ2-1; checking the TCRdb D call of TRBD2 is not possible without DNA. Germline V gene data show CDR1 as ENHRY and CDR2 as SYGVKD. CDR3 length: 16 residues. The chain's CDR3 is CAISVITSGSYNEQFF.

The chain links TRBV10-3 to TRBJ2-1; TCRdb names TRBD2, which stays unverified in the absence of DNA. CDR3 size: 16 residues. CDR1 and CDR2 (germline): ENHRY, SYGVKD. CDR3 sequence: CAISPGRESGLNEQFF.

CDR3 region: CAWTRLAVNTGELFF. The gene calls are TRBV30 and TRBJ2-2; TCRdb gives TRBD2 as the D gene, but with no DNA this cannot be confirmed. The germline V gene encodes CDR1 GTSNPN and CDR2 SVGIG (reference sequence). The CDR3 runs 15 residues. Full variable domain (rest looked up from reference TRBV30 and TRBJ2-2): SQTIHQWPATLVQPVGSPLSLECTVEGTSNPNLYWYRQAAGRGLQLLFYSVGIGQISSEVPQNLSASRPQDRQFILSSKKLLLSDSGFYLCAWTRLAVNTGELFFGEGSRLTVL.

The V call is TRBV12-3 or TRBV12-4, the J call TRBJ2-3. CDR3 length: 13 amino acids. The CDR3 reads CASSLSGPDTQYF.

The genes are TRBV28 and TRBJ1-3. Germline V lookup: CDR1 MDHEN, CDR2 SYDVKM. The CDR3 contains 12 residues. CDR3 loop: CASSLLGNTIYF.

The chain carries TRBV7-3 and TRBJ2-1. Germline V gene sequence: CDR1 SGHTA, CDR2 FQGTGA. CDR3 length: 13 residues. CDR3 loop: CASSGTPNNEQFF.

The V and J genes are TRBV7-7 and TRBJ2-2; TCRdb calls TRBD1, which cannot be checked without DNA. The CDR3 contains 13 residues. The germline V gene has CDR1 SSHAT and CDR2 FNYEAQ (reference sequence). The CDR3 here is CASSSQATGELFF.

CDR3 in amino acids: CASSPTGGIPYEQYF. The chain is built from TRBV11-2 and TRBJ2-7; absent DNA, TCRdb's TRBD1 call cannot be checked. Per the germline V gene, CDR1 is SGHAT and CDR2 is FQNNGV. The CDR3 spans 15 residues. Full variable domain (missing parts from reference TRBV11-2 and TRBJ2-7): EAGVAQSPRYKIIEKRQSVAFWCNPISGHATLYWYQQILGQGPKLLIQFQNNGVVDDSQLPKDRFSAERLKGVDSTLKIQPAKLEDSAVYLCASSPTGGIPYEQYFGPGTRLTVT.

The chain's CDR3 is CSVEWGDNTEAFF. The chain uses TRBV29-1 and TRBJ1-1; TCRdb designates TRBD1, a call that cannot be tested without DNA. The V gene's germline CDR1 is SQVTM and CDR2 ANQGSEA. The CDR3 contains 13 residues.

The gene calls are TRBV14 and TRBJ1-4; TCRdb picks TRBD1, but there is no DNA to check that call. Germline CDR1 SGHDN, CDR2 FVKESK. CDR3 length: 15 amino acids. The CDR3 sequence is CASRPTGQGAEKLFF.

The V call is TRBV5-5, the J call TRBJ2-1; the TCRdb D gene call, TRBD1, has no DNA to confirm it. The CDR3 is made up of 17 amino acids. From germline, CDR1 is SGHKS and CDR2 YYEKEE (reference sequence). This CDR3 reads CASSLVGSGLAPNEQFF.

The chain recombines TRBV7-8 with TRBJ2-5; TCRdb returns TRBD2, unconfirmable since there is no DNA. Germline values: CDR1 SGHVS, CDR2 FQNEAQ. This CDR3 contains 17 residues. The CDR3 is CASSGIGLAGDSKTQYF.

The chain employs TRBV7-9 and TRBJ2-1; with no DNA, the TCRdb D assignment of TRBD2 cannot be verified. Germline CDR1 and CDR2: SEHNR and FQNEAQ (reference sequence). CDR3 length: 14 residues. The CDR3 loop is CATRDSDSYNEQFF.